The TCR beta chain under discussion was sequenced for a study of T-cell memory formation after mild COVID-19. The wider study: There were largely donor-specific TCR clusters. Broader study findings: Day 15 to 85 contractors were CD4/CD8 balanced; later expanders leaned CD4+. Mainly in CM and EM were contracting CD4+ clones; CD8+ were in EMRA.

To note about this clonotype: Its specificity is not known.

5'RACE with constant-segment primers yielded barcoded, UMI-tagged TCR alpha and TCR beta cDNA libraries. TCRdb reanalysed the 5' RACE reads using MiXCR and keeps one entry per CDR3 protein. The repertoire holds about 180,000 distinct CDR3 sequences, with roughly 18% as singletons. The CDR3 covers 13 residues. V trimming: 8 bases; J trimming: 3 bases; junction bases outside the gene matches: 4. The V gene's germline CDR1 is MNHEY and CDR2 SMNVEV (reference sequence). V is TRBV27 and J is TRBJ1-2; 9 bases match TRBD1. This receptor was obtained from a man aged 18 to 29 who had mild COVID-19 (a few samples of this study predate the infection). Cell type and time point are not known. Material: PBMCs or a T cell subset sorted from them (not recorded which). CDR3: CASGQGPYYGYTF. CDR3 DNA: TGTGCCAGCGGACAGGGGCCATACTATGGCTACACCTTC.